Shown below are 27 T cell receptor beta chains from a single sample sequenced in a study of T cell repertoires in cytomegalovirus infection (dated by TCRdb to the late 2010s). Sequencing took place on an Illumina HiSeq 1500. TCRdb passed the public sequencing reads through fastp at Q25 and MiXCR, retaining productive beta sequences. Every distinct CDR3 protein forms one entry, paired with its most common genes and DNA. For this sample the table gives about 280,000 distinct CDR3 sequences, of which around 20% were detected only once. The ten most abundant clones make up roughly 19% of the sample. The antigens these receptors bind are not known. The meaning of the sample's treatment or condition label: in vitro stimulation with specific CMV peptide epitopes to enrich CMV-specific T cells. The sequencing used cultured PBMCs, collected from culture after CMV antigen stimulation. The receptors here all came from a human donor in good health (CMV status not recorded). Some clones in this sample may be carry-over from other donors' samples.

The table lists this clonotype with a few counts. V is TRBV7-2 and J is TRBJ1-6, with no clear D. CDR3 size: 15 residues. Germline CDR1 reads SGHTA; CDR2 reads FQGNSA. Trimming removed 1 base from V and 3 bases from J, with 7 bases in between. CDR3 residues: CASSLGSLYNSPLHF. CDR3 sequence (DNA): TGTGCCAGCAGCTTAGGTTCCCTCTATAATTCACCCCTCCACTTT.

This clonotype has more than one count but fewer than ten. The rearrangement links TRBV6-2 or TRBV6-3 to TRBJ2-7; D is ambiguous. Germline CDR1 MNHEY, CDR2 SVGEGT. The CDR3 has 12 amino acids. V was cut by 5 bases and J by 3 bases, with 8 bases left in between. CDR3 DNA: TGTGCCAGCAGTAATTCTATCTACGAGCAGTACGTC. Translation: CASSNSIYEQYV.

This clonotype was seen many times. The genes are TRBV7-2 and TRBJ2-5, with unresolved D. Germline V gene data show CDR1 as SGHTA and CDR2 as FQGNSA. This CDR3 has 12 residues. V was clipped by 5 bases and J by 0 bases, with 4 bases between them. CDR3: CASSKYQETQYF. The CDR3 DNA is TGTGCCAGCAGCAAGTACCAAGAGACCCAGTACTTC.

This clonotype was counted many times. The chain uses TRBV7-2 and TRBJ1-2; D gene uncertain. Deletions cut 5 bases from V and 6 bases from J, with 10 bases between. CDR1 and CDR2 (germline): SGHTA, FQGNSA. This CDR3 is 12 amino acids long. The chain's CDR3 is CASSLMRNGYTF. The DNA of the CDR3 is TGTGCCAGCAGCCTAATGAGAAATGGCTACACCTTC.

Only a few counts were recorded for this clonotype. The V call is TRBV4-1, the J call TRBJ1-2; a possible D gene is TRBD1 (5 bases). The CDR3 contains 14 residues. The V end lost 6 bases, the J end lost 7 bases, and 18 bases lay between the germline ends. The germline V gene has CDR1 MGHRA and CDR2 YSYEKL. CDR3 sequence reads: CASRRMGGSGGYTF. The CDR3 region has the DNA TGCGCCAGCAGACGGATGGGGGGATCGGGTGGCTACACCTTC.

V is TRBV19 and J is TRBJ1-2; D unclear. Trimming cost V 3 bases and J 2 bases, with 7 bases left between them. The germline V gene has CDR1 LNHDA and CDR2 SQIVND (reference sequence). The CDR3 length is 13 residues. In DNA, the CDR3 is TGTGCCAGTAGTATGATGGGGAACTATGGCTACACCTTC. Translating it yields CASSMMGNYGYTF.

This rearrangement joins TRBV19 to TRBJ2-3, with 11 bases fitting TRBD2. The CDR3 spans 18 residues. Unmatched junction bases numbered 10, after V lost 5 bases and J lost 0 bases. Germline V CDR1 and CDR2: LNHDA, SQIVND (reference sequence). The DNA for the CDR3 is TGTGCCAGTAGTTCCCCCCCCGGGACTAGCGGAAGCACAGATACGCAGTATTTT. This sequence encodes CASSSPPGTSGSTDTQYF.

The CDR3 bases are TGTGCCAGTAGTTCCAGGACAGGTTTCGACAATGAGCAGTTCTTC. Translation: CASSSRTGFDNEQFF. V usage is TRBV19 and J usage is TRBJ2-1, with TRBD1 identical over 7 bases. This CDR3 comprises 15 residues. The germline gives CDR1 LNHDA, CDR2 SQIVND (reference sequence). The V and J ends lost 5 bases and 5 bases, in that order; junction bases with no gene match: 9.

This clonotype came up many times. The chain uses TRBV7-8 and TRBJ2-7; TRBD1 agrees at 7 bases. The CDR3 is made up of 14 amino acids. Trimming took 1 base from V and 4 from J; bases not matched to a gene: 4. Per the germline V gene, CDR1 is SGHVS and CDR2 is FQNEAQ. The CDR3 DNA reads TGTGCCAGCAGCTTAGTAGGGACAGAATACGAGCAGTACGTC. Its translation: CASSLVGTEYEQYV.

The chain employs TRBV30 and TRBJ2-5, with D unresolved. Trimming cost V 1 base and J 5 bases, with 11 bases left between them. Germline values: CDR1 GTSNPN, CDR2 SVGIG (reference sequence). The CDR3 runs to 13 residues. The CDR3 DNA is TGTGCCTGGAGTGCCAGACTCGGGGAGACCCAGTACTTC. Protein: CAWSARLGETQYF.

Turning to this clonotype: A junction end diverges from the germline sequence, so it may reflect a read error. V is TRBV7-6 and J is TRBJ2-1; 10 nucleotides align to TRBD2. The germline V gene has CDR1 SGHVS and CDR2 FNYEAQ. The CDR3 loop spans 21 amino acids. The CDR3 DNA reads TGTGCCAGCAGCTCCCCCCCCGAACTAGCGGGGAGGATTGGCTCCTACATTGAGCAGTTCTTC. Amino acid sequence: CASSSPPELAGRIGSYIEQFF.

This clonotype has a count of ten or more. The chain links TRBV7-2 to TRBJ1-1; D remains unclear. V was cut by 6 bases and J by 1 base, with 6 bases left in between. Germline CDR1 reads SGHTA; CDR2 reads FQGNSA. The CDR3 runs to 12 residues. This CDR3 reads CASRLQNTEAFF. The CDR3 bases are TGTGCCAGCAGGCTACAGAACACTGAAGCTTTCTTT. The full variable domain, rest sourced from reference TRBV7-2 and TRBJ1-1, is GAGVSQSPSNKVTEKGKDVELRCDPISGHTALYWYRQSLGQGLEFLIYFQGNSAPDKSGLPSDRFSAERTGGSVSTLTIQRTQQEDSAVYLCASRLQNTEAFFGQGTRLTVV.

A few counts support this clonotype. The chain employs TRBV7-9 and TRBJ2-1; 12 bases are a match to TRBD2. Germline V lookup: CDR1 SEHNR, CDR2 FQNEAQ (reference sequence). The junction had 5 bases not matched to a gene; V was cut back by 5 bases and J by 3 bases. The length of the CDR3 is 16 residues. CDR3 bases: TGTGCCAGCAGCGTAATGGGACTAGCGGGCTACAATGAGCAGTTCTTC. Translated: CASSVMGLAGYNEQFF. The variable domain in full, with the rest retrieved from reference TRBV7-9 and TRBJ2-1, is DTGVSQNPRHKITKRGQNVTFRCDPISEHNRLYWYRQTLGQGPEFLTYFQNEAQLEKSRLLSDRFSAERPKGSFSTLEIQRTEQGDSAMYLCASSVMGLAGYNEQFFGPGTRLTVL.

This clonotype was recorded many times. This sequence joins TRBV7-2 and TRBJ2-1; D possibly corresponds to TRBD1 (6 bases). Per the germline V gene, CDR1 is SGHTA and CDR2 is FQGNSA. V lost 5 bases and J lost 9, with 17 bases in between. CDR3 length equals 14 residues. This CDR3 is CASSLDPGAGEQFF. As DNA, the CDR3 is TGTGCCAGCAGCCTAGACCCAGGGGCCGGTGAGCAGTTCTTC.

At least ten counts were recorded for this clonotype. This chain joins TRBV7-9 and TRBJ2-3; D remains ambiguous. Germline-derived CDR1 and CDR2 are SEHNR and FQNEAQ (reference sequence). Trimming took off 6 bases at V and 6 bases at J, with 13 bases between the two ends. There are 13 residues in the CDR3. This CDR3 reads CASSSPLLDTQYF. CDR3 in DNA: TGTGCCAGCAGTTCTCCCCTACTGGATACGCAGTATTTT.

This clonotype was seen a few times. The chain is built from TRBV7-9 and TRBJ1-3; maybe TRBD1 (6 bases). CDR3 size: 16 residues. From germline, CDR1 is SEHNR and CDR2 FQNEAQ (reference sequence). Trimming cost V 5 bases and J 0 bases, with 14 bases left between them. In DNA, the CDR3 is TGTGCCAGCAGCAACCACAGGGTTAACTCTGGAAACACCATATATTTT. Protein sequence: CASSNHRVNSGNTIYF.

The CDR3 bases are TGTGCCAGCAGCCGGTTGATTAGCGGGAGTGTTAATGAGCAGTTCTTC. Encoded protein: CASSRLISGSVNEQFF. The V gene is TRBV5-6, the J gene TRBJ2-1; TRBD2 aligns across 9 bases. V lost 4 bases, J lost 7 bases, and 12 bases stayed unmatched. CDR1 and CDR2 (germline): SGHDT, YYEEEE. The CDR3 spans 16 residues.

A few counts support this clonotype. This chain links TRBV5-6 with TRBJ2-1; D perhaps matches TRBD1 (6 bases). V was clipped by 4 bases and J by 0 bases, with 11 bases between them. This CDR3 spans 15 amino acids. Germline lookup yields CDR1 SGHDT and CDR2 YYEEEE. As DNA, the CDR3 is TGTGCCAGCAGCCACAGGGAGAGCTCCTACAATGAGCAGTTCTTC. Residues: CASSHRESSYNEQFF.

This clonotype has a single count. This chain's CDR3 is CASSYSSSTTEQYV. The CDR3 DNA is TGTGCCAGCAGTTACTCGAGTTCGACGACGGAGCAGTACGTC. V usage is TRBV6-5 and J usage is TRBJ2-7; D not resolved. Trimming cost V 0 bases and J 7 bases, with 13 bases left between them. This CDR3 spans 14 amino acids. The germline V gene encodes CDR1 MNHEY and CDR2 SVGAGI.

In its sample, this clonotype was seen a few times. The rearrangement joins TRBV7-9 to TRBJ2-2; D is ambiguous. From germline, CDR1 is SEHNR and CDR2 FQNEAQ (reference sequence). The V and J ends lost 6 bases and 6 bases respectively, with 8 bases between them. CDR3 length: 12 residues. The DNA of the CDR3 is TGTGCCAGCAGGGCGACGGCCGGGGAGCTGTTTTTT. Its protein is CASRATAGELFF.

This clonotype came up many times. The rearrangement links TRBV7-2 to TRBJ2-3; 7 nucleotides agree with TRBD2. CDR3 size: 17 residues. After removal of 1 base from V and 0 bases from J, the junction contained 7 bases not matched to a gene. Germline lookup yields CDR1 SGHTA and CDR2 FQGNSA. CDR3 protein: CASSLGWGGSSTDTQYF. CDR3 coding DNA: TGTGCCAGCAGCTTAGGATGGGGCGGGAGTAGCACAGATACGCAGTATTTT.

V usage is TRBV6-5 and J usage is TRBJ1-2, with TRBD1 matching 7 bases. The CDR3 extends over 15 amino acids. V was clipped by 0 bases and J by 5 bases; unmatched bases: 6. Germline assignment: CDR1 MNHEY and CDR2 SVGAGI. The CDR3 loop is CASSYSTTGRYGYTF. Written as DNA, the CDR3 is TGTGCCAGCAGTTACTCGACGACAGGGAGGTATGGCTACACCTTC.

The genes are TRBV10-3 and TRBJ2-1; the match to TRBD2 covers 8 bases. V dropped 11 bases and J dropped 2; count of bases not matched to a gene: 8. The CDR3 contains 14 residues. Germline CDR1 reads ENHRY; CDR2 reads SYGVKD. This chain's CDR3 is CAPPGTRAYNEQFF. The CDR3 DNA follows: TGTGCCCCCCCAGGGACTAGAGCCTACAATGAGCAGTTCTTC.

In its sample, this clonotype was seen a few times. The chain links TRBV7-2 to TRBJ1-5, with D uncertain. Deletions cut 1 base from V and 0 bases from J, with 7 bases between. The CDR3 sequence is 15 residues long. CDR1 is SGHTA, CDR2 FQGNSA, per germline. CDR3 in DNA: TGTGCCAGCAGCTTAGTCCCGGGTAGCAATCAGCCCCAGCATTTT. Its protein is CASSLVPGSNQPQHF.

This chain uses TRBV11-3 with TRBJ2-5, with D perhaps matching TRBD1 or TRBD2 (6 bases each). Germline CDR1 is SGHNT and CDR2 is YENEEA. CDR3 length equals 16 residues. V was pared by 1 base and J by 0 bases, with 12 bases between. CDR3 coding DNA: TGTGCCAGCAGCTTAGGGACCCGGGGGCACCAAGAGACCCAGTACTTC. Its translation is CASSLGTRGHQETQYF.

This clonotype occurred a few times. The chain combines TRBV27 with TRBJ1-1; 8 bases align to TRBD1. This CDR3 is built from 12 residues. J was trimmed by 5 bases and V by 5 bases; bases with no gene match: 1. The germline gives CDR1 MNHEY, CDR2 SMNVEV (reference sequence). CDR3 DNA sequence: TGTGCCAGCAGTGGACAGGGAACTGAAGCTTTCTTT. It translates to CASSGQGTEAFF.

The chain combines TRBV7-3 with TRBJ1-2; 8 nucleotides align to TRBD1. CDR3 length: 15 residues. V was pared by 4 bases and J by 7 bases, with 11 bases of the junction left unmatched. Germline assignment: CDR1 SGHTA and CDR2 FQGTGA. The CDR3 is CASSSDDRGAGGYTF. The CDR3 DNA follows: TGTGCCAGCAGCTCAGACGACAGGGGCGCGGGTGGCTACACCTTC.